The clone carrying this TCR beta chain was recorded only once. Measured with immunoSEQ multiplex PCR; TCRdb has only the in-frame clones, and not every one. The sample has 60,000 to 70,000 clones, around 80% seen once. This record comes from a study of radiotherapy plus CTLA-4 blockade in lung cancer. The length of the CDR3 is 13 residues. Trimming left V 7 bases short and J 5 bases short, with 12 bases between. From germline, CDR1 is MNHEY and CDR2 SVGAGI. This receptor was identified in a human donor with non-small cell lung cancer who had a complete response to radiotherapy plus ipilimumab. Sequencing used peripheral blood, obtained from a patient treated with radiotherapy plus ipilimumab. The chain employs TRBV6-5 and TRBJ2-1; either TRBD1 or TRBD2 may fit D (5 bases each). This CDR3 is CASTGTIHNEQFF. The CDR3 coding sequence is TGTGCCAGCACCGGGACCATCCACAATGAGCAGTTCTTC.